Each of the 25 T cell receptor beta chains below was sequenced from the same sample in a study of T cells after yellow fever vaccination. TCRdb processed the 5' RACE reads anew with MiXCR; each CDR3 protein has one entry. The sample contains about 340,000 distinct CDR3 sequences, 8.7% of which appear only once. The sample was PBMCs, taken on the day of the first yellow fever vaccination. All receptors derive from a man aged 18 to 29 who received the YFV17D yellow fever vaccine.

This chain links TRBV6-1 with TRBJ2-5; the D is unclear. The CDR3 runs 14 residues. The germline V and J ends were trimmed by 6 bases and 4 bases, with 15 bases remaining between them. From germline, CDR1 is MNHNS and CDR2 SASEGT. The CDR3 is CASRRLDTRETQYF. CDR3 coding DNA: TGTGCCAGCAGGAGACTTGACACAAGAGAGACCCAGTACTTC.

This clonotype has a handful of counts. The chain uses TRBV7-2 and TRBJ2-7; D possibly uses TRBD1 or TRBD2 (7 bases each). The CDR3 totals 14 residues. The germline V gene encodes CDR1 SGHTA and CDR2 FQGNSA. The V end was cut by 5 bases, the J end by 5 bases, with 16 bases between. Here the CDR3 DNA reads TGTGCCAGCAGCAGGCAGGGGGGGCCCCACGAGCAGTACTTC. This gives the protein CASSRQGGPHEQYF.

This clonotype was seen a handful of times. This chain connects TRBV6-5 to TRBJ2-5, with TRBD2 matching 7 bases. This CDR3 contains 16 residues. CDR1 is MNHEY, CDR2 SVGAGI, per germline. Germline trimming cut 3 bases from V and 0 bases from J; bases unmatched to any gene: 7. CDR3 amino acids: CASSYGPGGNQETQYF. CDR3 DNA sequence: TGTGCCAGCAGTTATGGCCCGGGGGGTAACCAAGAGACCCAGTACTTC.

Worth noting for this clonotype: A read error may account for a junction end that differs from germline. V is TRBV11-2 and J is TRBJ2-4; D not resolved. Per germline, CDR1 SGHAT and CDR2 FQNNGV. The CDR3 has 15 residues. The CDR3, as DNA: TGTGCCAGCATCTTATATGTCCTAGCCAAAAACATTCAGTACTTC. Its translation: CASILYVLAKNIQYF.

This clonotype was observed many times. In nucleotides, the CDR3 is TGTGCCAGCAGCTTGGGGGTTGCTGGCTACACCTTC. Protein sequence: CASSLGVAGYTF. The chain employs TRBV5-5 and TRBJ1-2, with D uncertain. From germline, CDR1 is SGHKS and CDR2 YYEKEE (reference sequence). V was cut by 0 bases and J by 7 bases, with 7 bases left in between. The CDR3 sequence is 12 residues long.

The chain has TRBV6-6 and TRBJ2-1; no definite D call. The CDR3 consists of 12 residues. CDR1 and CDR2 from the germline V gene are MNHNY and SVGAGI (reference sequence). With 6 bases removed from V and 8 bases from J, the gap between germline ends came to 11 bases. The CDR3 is CASRIVTHEQFF. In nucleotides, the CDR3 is TGTGCCAGCAGGATCGTTACCCATGAGCAGTTCTTC.

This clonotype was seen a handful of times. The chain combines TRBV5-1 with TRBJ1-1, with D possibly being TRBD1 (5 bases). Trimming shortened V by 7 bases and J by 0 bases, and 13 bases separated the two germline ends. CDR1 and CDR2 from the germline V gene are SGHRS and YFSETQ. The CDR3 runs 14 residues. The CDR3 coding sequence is TGCGCCAGCGGACGGGAGGGGATGAACACTGAAGCTTTCTTT. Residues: CASGREGMNTEAFF. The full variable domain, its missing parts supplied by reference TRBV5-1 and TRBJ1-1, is KAGVTQTPRYLIKTRGQQVTLSCSPISGHRSVSWYQQTPGQGLQFLFEYFSETQRNKGNFPGRFSGRQFSNSRSEMNVSTLELGDSALYLCASGREGMNTEAFFGQGTRLTVV.

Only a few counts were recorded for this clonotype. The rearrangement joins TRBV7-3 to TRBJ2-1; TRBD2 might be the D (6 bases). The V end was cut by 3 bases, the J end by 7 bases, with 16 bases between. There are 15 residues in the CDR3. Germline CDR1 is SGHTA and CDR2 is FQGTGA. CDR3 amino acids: CASSFPGTAENEQFF. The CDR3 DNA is TGTGCCAGCAGCTTTCCCGGGACTGCCGAAAATGAGCAGTTCTTC. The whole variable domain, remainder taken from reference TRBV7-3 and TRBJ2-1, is GAGVSQTPSNKVTEKGKYVELRCDPISGHTALYWYRQSLGQGPEFLIYFQGTGAADDSGLPNDRFFAVRPEGSVSTLKIQRTERGDSAVYLCASSFPGTAENEQFFGPGTRLTVL.

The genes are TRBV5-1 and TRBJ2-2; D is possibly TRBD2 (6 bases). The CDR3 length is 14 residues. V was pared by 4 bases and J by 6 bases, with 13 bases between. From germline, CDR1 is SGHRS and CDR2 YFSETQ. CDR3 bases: TGCGCCAGCAGCCATGGAGGGAGGTCCGGGGAGCTGTTTTTT. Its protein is CASSHGGRSGELFF.

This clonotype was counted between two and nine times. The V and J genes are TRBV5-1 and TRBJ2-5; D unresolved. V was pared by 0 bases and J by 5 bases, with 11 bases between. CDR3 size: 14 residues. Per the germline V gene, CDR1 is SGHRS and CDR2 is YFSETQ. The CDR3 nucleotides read TGCGCCAGCAGCTTGGAGATGGTAGGGGAGACCCAGTACTTC. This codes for CASSLEMVGETQYF.

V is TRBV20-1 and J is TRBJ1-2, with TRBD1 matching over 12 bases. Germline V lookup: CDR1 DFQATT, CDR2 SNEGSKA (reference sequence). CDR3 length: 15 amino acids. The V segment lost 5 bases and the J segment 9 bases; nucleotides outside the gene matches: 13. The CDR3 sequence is CSADAGTGGGRSYTF. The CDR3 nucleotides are TGCAGTGCTGACGCCGGGACAGGGGGCGGGCGGAGCTACACCTTC.

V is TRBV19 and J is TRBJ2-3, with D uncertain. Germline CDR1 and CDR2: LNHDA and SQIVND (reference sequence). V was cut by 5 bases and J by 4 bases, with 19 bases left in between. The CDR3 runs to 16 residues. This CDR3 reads CASSGPEWVYPDTQYF. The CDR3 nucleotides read TGTGCCAGTAGTGGCCCCGAGTGGGTGTATCCAGATACGCAGTATTTT.

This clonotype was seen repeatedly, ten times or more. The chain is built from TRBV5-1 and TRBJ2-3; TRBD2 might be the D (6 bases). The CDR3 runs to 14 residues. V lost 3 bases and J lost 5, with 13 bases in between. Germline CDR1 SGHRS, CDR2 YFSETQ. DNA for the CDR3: TGCGCCAGCAGCTCTTTGTTGGGAGGAGATACGCAGTATTTT. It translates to CASSSLLGGDTQYF.

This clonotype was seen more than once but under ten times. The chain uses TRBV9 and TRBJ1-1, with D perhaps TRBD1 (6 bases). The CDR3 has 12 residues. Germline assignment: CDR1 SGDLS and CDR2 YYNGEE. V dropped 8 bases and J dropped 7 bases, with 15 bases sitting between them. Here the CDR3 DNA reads TGTGCCAGTCAGGGGTCTAGCGGTGAAGCTTTCTTT. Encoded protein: CASQGSSGEAFF.

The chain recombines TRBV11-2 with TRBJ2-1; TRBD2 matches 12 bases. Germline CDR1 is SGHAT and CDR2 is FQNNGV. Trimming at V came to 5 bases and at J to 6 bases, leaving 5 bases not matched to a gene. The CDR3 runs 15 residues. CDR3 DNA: TGTGCCAGCAGCCCCGGGACTAGCGGGCTCAATGAGCAGTTCTTC. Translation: CASSPGTSGLNEQFF.

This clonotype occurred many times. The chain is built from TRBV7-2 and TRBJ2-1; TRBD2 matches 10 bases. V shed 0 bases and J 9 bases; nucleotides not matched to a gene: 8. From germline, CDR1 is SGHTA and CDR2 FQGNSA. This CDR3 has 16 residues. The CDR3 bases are TGTGCCAGCAGCTTAGCGACGCAAGCGGGGGGGGGTGAGCAGTTCTTC. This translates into CASSLATQAGGGEQFF.

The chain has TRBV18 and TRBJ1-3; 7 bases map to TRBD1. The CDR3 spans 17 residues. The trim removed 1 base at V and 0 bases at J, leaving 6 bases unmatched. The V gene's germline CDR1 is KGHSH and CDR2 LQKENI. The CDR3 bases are TGTGCCAGCTCACCACGTGAAGGGGGCTACTCTGGAAACACCATATATTTT. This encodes CASSPREGGYSGNTIYF.

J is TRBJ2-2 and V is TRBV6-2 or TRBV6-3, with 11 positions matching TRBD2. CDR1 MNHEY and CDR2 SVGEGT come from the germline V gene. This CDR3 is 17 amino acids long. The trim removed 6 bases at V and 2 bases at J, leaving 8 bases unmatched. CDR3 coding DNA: TGTGCCAGCAGGTCCCCGGGACTAGCGGTTAACACCGGGGAGCTGTTTTTT. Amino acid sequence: CASRSPGLAVNTGELFF.

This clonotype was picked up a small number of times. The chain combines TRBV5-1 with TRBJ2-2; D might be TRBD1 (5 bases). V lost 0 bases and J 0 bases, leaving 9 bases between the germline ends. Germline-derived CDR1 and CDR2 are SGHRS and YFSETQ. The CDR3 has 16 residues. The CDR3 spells CASSLGRGPNTGELFF. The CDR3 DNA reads TGCGCCAGCAGCTTGGGTAGGGGCCCGAACACCGGGGAGCTGTTTTTT. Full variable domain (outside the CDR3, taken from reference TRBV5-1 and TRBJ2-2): KAGVTQTPRYLIKTRGQQVTLSCSPISGHRSVSWYQQTPGQGLQFLFEYFSETQRNKGNFPGRFSGRQFSNSRSEMNVSTLELGDSALYLCASSLGRGPNTGELFFGEGSRLTVL.

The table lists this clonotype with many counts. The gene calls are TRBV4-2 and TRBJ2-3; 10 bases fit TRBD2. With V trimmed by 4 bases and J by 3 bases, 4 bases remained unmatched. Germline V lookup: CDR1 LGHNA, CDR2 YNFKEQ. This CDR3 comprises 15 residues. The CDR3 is CASSLRTSGTDTQYF. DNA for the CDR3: TGTGCCAGCAGCCTACGGACTAGCGGAACAGATACGCAGTATTTT.

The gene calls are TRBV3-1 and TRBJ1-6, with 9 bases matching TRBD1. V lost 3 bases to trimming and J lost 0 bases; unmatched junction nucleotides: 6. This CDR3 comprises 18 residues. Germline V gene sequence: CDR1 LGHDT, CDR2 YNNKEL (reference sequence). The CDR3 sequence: CASSQGTGSSSYNSPLHF. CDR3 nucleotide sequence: TGTGCCAGCAGCCAGGGGACAGGGTCGAGCTCCTATAATTCACCCCTCCACTTT.

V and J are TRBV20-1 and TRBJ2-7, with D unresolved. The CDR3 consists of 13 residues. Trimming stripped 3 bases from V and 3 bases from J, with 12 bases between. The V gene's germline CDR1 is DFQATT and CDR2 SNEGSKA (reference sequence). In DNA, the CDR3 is TGCAGTGCTAGTGGGCCAACCCTCTACGAGCAGTACGTC. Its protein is CSASGPTLYEQYV.

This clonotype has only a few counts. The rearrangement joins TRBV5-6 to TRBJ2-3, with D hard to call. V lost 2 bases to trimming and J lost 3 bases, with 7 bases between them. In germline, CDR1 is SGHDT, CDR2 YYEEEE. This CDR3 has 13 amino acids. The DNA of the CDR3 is TGTGCCAGCAGCTTCTTACAGACAGATACGCAGTATTTT. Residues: CASSFLQTDTQYF. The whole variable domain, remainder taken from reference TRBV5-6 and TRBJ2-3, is DAGVTQSPTHLIKTRGQQVTLRCSPKSGHDTVSWYQQALGQGPQFIFQYYEEEERQRGNFPDRFSGHQFPNYSSELNVNALLLGDSALYLCASSFLQTDTQYFGPGTRLTVL.

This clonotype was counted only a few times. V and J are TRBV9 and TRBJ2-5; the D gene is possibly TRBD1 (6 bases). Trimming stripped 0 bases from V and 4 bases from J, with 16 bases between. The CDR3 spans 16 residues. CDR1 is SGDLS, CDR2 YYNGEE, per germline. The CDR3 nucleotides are TGTGCCAGCAGCGTAGTGCCAGGGGATGGATCAGAGACCCAGTACTTC. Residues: CASSVVPGDGSETQYF.

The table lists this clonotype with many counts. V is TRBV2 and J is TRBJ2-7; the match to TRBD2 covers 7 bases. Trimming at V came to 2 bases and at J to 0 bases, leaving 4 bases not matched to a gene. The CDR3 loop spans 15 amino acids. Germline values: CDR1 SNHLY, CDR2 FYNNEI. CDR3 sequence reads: CASSEWGGSSYEQYF. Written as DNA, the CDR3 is TGTGCCAGCAGTGAATGGGGGGGGAGCTCCTACGAGCAGTACTTC.